The entry that follows covers one TCR beta chain sequence. The target of this receptor is not known. No much larger clonotype is one base removed from it; base qualities were not supplied. The library was produced with the immunoSEQ multiplex PCR assay. The clones in this table, taken by TCRdb from immuneACCESS, are in-frame only. Not every clone is retained; where verified, under half of the shortfall comes from an unresolved V gene, and the cause of the rest is unknown. The sample yields tens of thousands of clones; approximately 93% were counted once. The ten most abundant clones make up about 8.3% of the sample. CDR1 LNHDA and CDR2 SQIVND are derived from the germline V gene (reference sequence). The CDR3 sequence holds 15 residues, the cysteine and phenylalanine included. Left in the record is the CDR3 DNA by itself, 45 bases read in frame from the first base. V ends up 5 bases short and J 6 bases short, with an unmatched junction base count of 7.

This sample was included in a study of T cell changes during pregnancy in multiple sclerosis (dated by TCRdb to the late 2010s). With regard to the full study: The study examined how the T cell repertoire changed over the course of pregnancy in women with multiple sclerosis.

The sequence is built from TRBV19 and TRBJ1-5; TRBD1 matches 10 bases in the middle. The clonotype was recovered from a female donor with multiple sclerosis, enrolled in a pregnancy study. The sequences come from CD8+ T cells from peripheral blood mononuclear cells, collected in the third trimester of pregnancy. The sequence in DNA is TGTGCCAGTAGTCCCGGGACAGGGGAGGGTCAGCCCCAGCATTTT. This translates into CASSPGTGEGQPQHF.